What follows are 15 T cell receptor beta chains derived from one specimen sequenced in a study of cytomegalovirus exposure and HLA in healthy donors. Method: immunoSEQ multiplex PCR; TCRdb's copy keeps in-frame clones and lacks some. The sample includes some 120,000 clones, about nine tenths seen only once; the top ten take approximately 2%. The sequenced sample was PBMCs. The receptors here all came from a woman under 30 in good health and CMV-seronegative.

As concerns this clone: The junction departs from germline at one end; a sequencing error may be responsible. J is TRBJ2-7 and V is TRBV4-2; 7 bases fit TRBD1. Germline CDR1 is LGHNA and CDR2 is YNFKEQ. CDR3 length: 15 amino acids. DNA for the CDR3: TGTGCCAGCACCCAAGGATCGACAGGGTACTACGAGCAGTACTTC. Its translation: CASTQGSTGYYEQYF.

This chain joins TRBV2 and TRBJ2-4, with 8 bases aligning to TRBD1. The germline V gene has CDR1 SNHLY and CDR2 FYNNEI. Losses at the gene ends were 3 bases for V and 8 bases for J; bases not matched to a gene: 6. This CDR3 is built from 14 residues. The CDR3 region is CASSDRGRRDIQYF. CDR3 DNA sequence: TGTGCCAGCAGTGACAGGGGGCGCCGAGACATTCAGTACTTC.

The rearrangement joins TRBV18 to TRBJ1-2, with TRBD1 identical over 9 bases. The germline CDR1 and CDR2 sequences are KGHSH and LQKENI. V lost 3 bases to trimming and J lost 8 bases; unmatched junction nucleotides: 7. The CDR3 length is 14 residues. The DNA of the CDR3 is TGTGCCAGCTCACCCCGACAGGGGGAGGTCGGCTACACCTTC. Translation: CASSPRQGEVGYTF.

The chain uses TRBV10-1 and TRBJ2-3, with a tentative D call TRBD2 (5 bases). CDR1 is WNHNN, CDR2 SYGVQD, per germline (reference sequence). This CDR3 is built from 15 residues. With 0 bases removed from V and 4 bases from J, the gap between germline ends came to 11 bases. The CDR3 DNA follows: TGCGCCAGCAGTGAGTCCTGGGTGAGGGCAGATACGCAGTATTTT. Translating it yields CASSESWVRADTQYF.

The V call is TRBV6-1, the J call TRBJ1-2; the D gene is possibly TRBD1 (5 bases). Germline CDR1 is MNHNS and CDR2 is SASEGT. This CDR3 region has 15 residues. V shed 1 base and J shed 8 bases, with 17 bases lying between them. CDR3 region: CASSEGAGRVGGYTF. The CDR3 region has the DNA TGTGCCAGCAGTGAAGGGGCAGGGCGAGTAGGCGGCTACACCTTC.

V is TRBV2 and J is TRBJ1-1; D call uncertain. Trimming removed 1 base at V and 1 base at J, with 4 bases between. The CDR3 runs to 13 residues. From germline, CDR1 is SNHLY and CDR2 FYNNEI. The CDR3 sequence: CASSEDRNTEAFF. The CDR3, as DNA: TGTGCCAGCAGTGAAGATAGGAACACTGAAGCTTTCTTT.

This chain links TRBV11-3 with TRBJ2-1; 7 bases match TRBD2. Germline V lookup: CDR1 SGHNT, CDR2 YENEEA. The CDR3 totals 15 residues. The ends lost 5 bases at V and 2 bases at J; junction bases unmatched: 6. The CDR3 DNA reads TGTGCCAGCAGCCAGAGCGGGGTCGCCTACAATGAGCAGTTCTTC. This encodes CASSQSGVAYNEQFF.

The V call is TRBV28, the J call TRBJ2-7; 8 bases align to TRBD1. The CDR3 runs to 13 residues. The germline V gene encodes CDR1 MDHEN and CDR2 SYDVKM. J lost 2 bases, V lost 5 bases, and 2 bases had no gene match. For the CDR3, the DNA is TGTGCCAGCAGTAGACAGGGGCCCTACGAGCAGTACTTC. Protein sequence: CASSRQGPYEQYF. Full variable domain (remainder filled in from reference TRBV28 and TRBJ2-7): DVKVTQSSRYLVKRTGEKVFLECVQDMDHENMFWYRQDPGLGLRLIYFSYDVKMKEKGDIPEGYSVSREKKERFSLILESASTNQTSMYLCASSRQGPYEQYFGPGTRLTVT.

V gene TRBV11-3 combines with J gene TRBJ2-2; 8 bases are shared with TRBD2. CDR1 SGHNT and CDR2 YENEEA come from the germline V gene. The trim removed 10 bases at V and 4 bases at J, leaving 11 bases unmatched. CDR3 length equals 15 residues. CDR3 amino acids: CATRELAVTTGELFF. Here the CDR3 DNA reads TGTGCCACCCGCGAACTAGCGGTAACCACCGGGGAGCTGTTTTTT.

CDR3: CSARQVNTEAFF. CDR3 in DNA: TGCAGCGCCCGACAGGTGAACACTGAAGCTTTCTTT. This chain uses TRBV29-1 with TRBJ1-1; D is possibly TRBD1 (6 bases). The CDR3 is 12 residues long. Germline CDR1 SQVTM, CDR2 ANQGSEA. V was pared by 7 bases and J by 0 bases, with 9 bases between.

The CDR3 sequence: CASSSIGGVGDTQYF. The CDR3 nucleotides are TGTGCCAGCAGCTCCATCGGTGGAGTAGGAGATACGCAGTATTTT. The chain couples TRBV11-2 to TRBJ2-3; D remains unclear. The CDR3 contains 15 residues. The V gene's germline CDR1 is SGHAT and CDR2 FQNNGV. The ends were cut back, 4 bases at V and 5 bases at J, with 16 bases in the middle. Filled out from reference TRBV11-2 and TRBJ2-3, the complete variable domain reads EAGVAQSPRYKIIEKRQSVAFWCNPISGHATLYWYQQILGQGPKLLIQFQNNGVVDDSQLPKDRFSAERLKGVDSTLKIQPAKLEDSAVYLCASSSIGGVGDTQYFGPGTRLTVL.

CDR3 amino acids: CASSSIADSSYNEQFF. The CDR3 DNA sequence: TGTGCCAGCAGTTCTATAGCGGACTCTTCCTACAATGAGCAGTTCTTC. This sequence joins TRBV28 and TRBJ2-1; possible D gene TRBD2, 6 bases. Germline CDR1 MDHEN, CDR2 SYDVKM. The CDR3 runs to 16 residues. Trimming took 4 bases from V and 1 from J, leaving 14 bases between them.

CDR3 sequence reads: CASSDSPDRGNEQFF. The CDR3 bases are TGTGCCAGCAGTGACTCGCCAGACAGGGGCAATGAGCAGTTCTTC. The V call is TRBV6-4, the J call TRBJ2-1; 8 positions agree with TRBD1. This CDR3 spans 15 amino acids. The germline gives CDR1 MRHNA, CDR2 SNTAGT. V shed 0 bases, J shed 6 bases, and the junction held 4 bases outside the gene matches.

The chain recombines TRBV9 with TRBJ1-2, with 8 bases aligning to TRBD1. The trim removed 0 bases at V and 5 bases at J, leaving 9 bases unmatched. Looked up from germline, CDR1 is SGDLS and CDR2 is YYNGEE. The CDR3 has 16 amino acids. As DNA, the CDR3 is TGTGCCAGCAGCGTAGGTCTCCGGACAGGGATATATGGCTACACCTTC. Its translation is CASSVGLRTGIYGYTF.

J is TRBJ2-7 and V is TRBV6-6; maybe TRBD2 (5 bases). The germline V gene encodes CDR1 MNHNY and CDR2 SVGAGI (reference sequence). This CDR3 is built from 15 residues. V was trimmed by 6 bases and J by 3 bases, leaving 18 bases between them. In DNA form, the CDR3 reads TGTGCCAGCAGCAGGCTAGTCGGGGAGTACTACGAGCAGTACTTC. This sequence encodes CASSRLVGEYYEQYF.